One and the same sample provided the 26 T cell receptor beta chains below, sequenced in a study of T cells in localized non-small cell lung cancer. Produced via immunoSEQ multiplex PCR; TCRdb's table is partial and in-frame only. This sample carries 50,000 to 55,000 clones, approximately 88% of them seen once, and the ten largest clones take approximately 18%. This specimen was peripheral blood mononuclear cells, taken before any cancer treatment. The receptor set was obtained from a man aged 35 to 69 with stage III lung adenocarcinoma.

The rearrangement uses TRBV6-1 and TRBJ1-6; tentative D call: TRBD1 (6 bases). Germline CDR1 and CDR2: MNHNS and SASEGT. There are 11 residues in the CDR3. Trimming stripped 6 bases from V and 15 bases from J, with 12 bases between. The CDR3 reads CASRANRVLHF. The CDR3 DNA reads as TGTGCCAGCAGAGCGAACAGGGTCCTCCACTTT.

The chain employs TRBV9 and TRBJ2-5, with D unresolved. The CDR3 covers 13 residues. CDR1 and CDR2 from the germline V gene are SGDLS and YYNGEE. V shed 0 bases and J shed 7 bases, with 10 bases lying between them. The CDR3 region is CASSVGQTGTQYF. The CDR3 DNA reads TGTGCCAGCAGCGTAGGCCAGACTGGGACCCAGTACTTC.

The DNA of the CDR3 is TGTGCCAGCAGTAATGCAGCGGGAGGCCCAGATACGCAGTATTTT. Amino acid sequence: CASSNAAGGPDTQYF. The V and J genes are TRBV6-1 and TRBJ2-3; 9 nucleotides agree with TRBD2. Losses at the gene ends were 5 bases for V and 4 bases for J; bases not matched to a gene: 7. The CDR3 runs to 15 residues. Germline V CDR1 and CDR2: MNHNS, SASEGT.

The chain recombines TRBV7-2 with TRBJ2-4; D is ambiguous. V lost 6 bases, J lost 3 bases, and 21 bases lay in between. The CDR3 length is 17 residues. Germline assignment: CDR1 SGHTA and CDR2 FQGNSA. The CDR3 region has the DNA TGTGCCAGCAGTTTACCCCCAAGGCTCCGAGACAAAAACATTCAGTACTTC. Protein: CASSLPPRLRDKNIQYF.

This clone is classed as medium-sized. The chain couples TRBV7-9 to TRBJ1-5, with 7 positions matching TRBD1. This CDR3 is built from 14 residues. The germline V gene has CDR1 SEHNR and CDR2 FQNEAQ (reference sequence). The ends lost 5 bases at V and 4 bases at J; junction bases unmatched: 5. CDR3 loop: CASSPDRYNQPQHF. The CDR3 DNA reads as TGTGCCAGCAGCCCGGACAGGTATAATCAGCCCCAGCATTTT.

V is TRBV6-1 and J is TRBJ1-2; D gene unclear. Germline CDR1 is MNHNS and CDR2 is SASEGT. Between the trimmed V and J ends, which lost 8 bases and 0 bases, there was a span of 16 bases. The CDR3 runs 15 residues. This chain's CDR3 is CASGEVFRANYGYTF. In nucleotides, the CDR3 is TGTGCCAGCGGGGAAGTTTTTCGGGCTAACTATGGCTACACCTTC.

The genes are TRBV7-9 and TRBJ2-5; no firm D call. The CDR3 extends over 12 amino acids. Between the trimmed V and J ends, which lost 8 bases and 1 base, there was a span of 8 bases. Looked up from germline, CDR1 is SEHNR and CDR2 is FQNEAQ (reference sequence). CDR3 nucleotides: TGTGCCAGCCACAACGGCCAAGAGACCCAGTACTTC. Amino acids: CASHNGQETQYF.

CDR3 nucleotide sequence: TGTGCCAGCAGCTTTAGTAGCGGGGGGCCACAAGAGACCCAGTACTTC. This translates into CASSFSSGGPQETQYF. The chain combines TRBV7-6 with TRBJ2-5, with 10 bases lining up with TRBD2. This CDR3 has 16 amino acids. J was trimmed by 2 bases and V by 3 bases; bases with no gene match: 6. Germline loops: CDR1 SGHVS, CDR2 FNYEAQ. The complete variable domain, with remaining parts taken from reference TRBV7-6 and TRBJ2-5, reads GAGVSQSPRYKVTKRGQDVALRCDPISGHVSLYWYRQALGQGPEFLTYFNYEAQQDKSGLPNDRFSAERPEGSISTLTIQRTEQRDSAMYRCASSFSSGGPQETQYFGPGTRLLVL.

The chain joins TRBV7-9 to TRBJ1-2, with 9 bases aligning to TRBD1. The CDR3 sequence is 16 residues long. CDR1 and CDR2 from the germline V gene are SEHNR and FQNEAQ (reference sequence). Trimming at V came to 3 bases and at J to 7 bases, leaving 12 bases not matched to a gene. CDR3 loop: CASSFPPGQGRSGYTF. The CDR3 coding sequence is TGTGCCAGCAGCTTTCCCCCGGGACAGGGTCGATCTGGCTACACCTTC.

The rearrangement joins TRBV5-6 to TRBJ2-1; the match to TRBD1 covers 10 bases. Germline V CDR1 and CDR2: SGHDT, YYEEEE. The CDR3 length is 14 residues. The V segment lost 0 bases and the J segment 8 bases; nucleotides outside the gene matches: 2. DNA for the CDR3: TGTGCCAGCAGCTTGGGACAGGGGGCCGATGAGCAGTTCTTC. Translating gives CASSLGQGADEQFF.

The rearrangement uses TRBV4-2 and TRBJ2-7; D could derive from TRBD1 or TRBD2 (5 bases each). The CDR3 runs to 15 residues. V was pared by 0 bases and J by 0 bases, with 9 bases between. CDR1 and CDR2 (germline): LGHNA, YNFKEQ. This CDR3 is CASSQEGTLSYEQYF. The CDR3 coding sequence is TGTGCCAGCAGCCAAGAGGGGACCCTCTCCTACGAGCAGTACTTC.

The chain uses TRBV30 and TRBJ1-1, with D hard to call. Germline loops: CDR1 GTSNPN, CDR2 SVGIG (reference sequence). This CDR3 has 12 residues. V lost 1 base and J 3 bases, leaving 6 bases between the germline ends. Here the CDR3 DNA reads TGTGCCTGGAGTGGGGCGTACACTGAAGCTTTCTTT. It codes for CAWSGAYTEAFF.

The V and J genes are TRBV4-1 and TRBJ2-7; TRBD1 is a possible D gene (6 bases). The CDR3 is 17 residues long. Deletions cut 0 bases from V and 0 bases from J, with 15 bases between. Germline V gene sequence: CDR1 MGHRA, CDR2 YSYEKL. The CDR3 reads CASSQDFRQGPSYEQYF. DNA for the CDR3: TGCGCCAGCAGCCAAGATTTCAGGCAGGGGCCCTCCTACGAGCAGTACTTC.

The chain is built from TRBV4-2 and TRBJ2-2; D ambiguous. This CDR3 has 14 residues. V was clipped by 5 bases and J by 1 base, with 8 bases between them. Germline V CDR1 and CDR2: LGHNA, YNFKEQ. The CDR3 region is CASSSVGNTGELFF. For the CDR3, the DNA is TGTGCCAGCAGCTCAGTGGGGAACACCGGGGAGCTGTTTTTT.

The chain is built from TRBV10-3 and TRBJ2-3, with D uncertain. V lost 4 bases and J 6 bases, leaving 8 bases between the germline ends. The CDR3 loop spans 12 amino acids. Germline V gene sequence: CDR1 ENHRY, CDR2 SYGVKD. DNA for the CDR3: TGTGCCATCAGTGGTCTTAGTGATACGCAGTATTTT. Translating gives CAISGLSDTQYF.

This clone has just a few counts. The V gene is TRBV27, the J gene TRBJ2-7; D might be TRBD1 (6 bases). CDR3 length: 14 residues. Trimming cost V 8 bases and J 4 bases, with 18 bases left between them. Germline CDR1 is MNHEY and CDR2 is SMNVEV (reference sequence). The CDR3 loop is CASGPGVKKYEQYF. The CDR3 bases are TGTGCCAGCGGCCCAGGGGTGAAAAAGTACGAGCAGTACTTC.

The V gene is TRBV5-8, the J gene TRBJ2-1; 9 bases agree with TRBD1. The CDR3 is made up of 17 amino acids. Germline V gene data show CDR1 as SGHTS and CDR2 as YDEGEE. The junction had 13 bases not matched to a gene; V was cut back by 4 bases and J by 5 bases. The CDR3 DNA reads TGTGCCAGCAGCATGTTTTCCGGGACAGGGACACACAATGAGCAGTTCTTC. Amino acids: CASSMFSGTGTHNEQFF.

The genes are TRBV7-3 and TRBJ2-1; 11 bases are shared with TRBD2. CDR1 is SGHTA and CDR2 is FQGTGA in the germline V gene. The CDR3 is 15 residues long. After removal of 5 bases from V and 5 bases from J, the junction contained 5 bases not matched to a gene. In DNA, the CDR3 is TGTGCCAGCAGCCCGGGACTAGCGGCACACAATGAGCAGTTCTTC. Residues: CASSPGLAAHNEQFF. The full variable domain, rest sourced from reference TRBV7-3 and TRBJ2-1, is GAGVSQTPSNKVTEKGKYVELRCDPISGHTALYWYRQSLGQGPEFLIYFQGTGAADDSGLPNDRFFAVRPEGSVSTLKIQRTERGDSAVYLCASSPGLAAHNEQFFGPGTRLTVL.

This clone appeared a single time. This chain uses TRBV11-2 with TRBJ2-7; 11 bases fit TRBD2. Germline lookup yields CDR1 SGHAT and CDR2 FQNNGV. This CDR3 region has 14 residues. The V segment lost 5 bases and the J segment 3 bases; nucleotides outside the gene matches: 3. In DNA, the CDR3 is TGTGCCAGCAGCCGACTAGCGGGGCGCTACGAGCAGTACTTC. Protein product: CASSRLAGRYEQYF.

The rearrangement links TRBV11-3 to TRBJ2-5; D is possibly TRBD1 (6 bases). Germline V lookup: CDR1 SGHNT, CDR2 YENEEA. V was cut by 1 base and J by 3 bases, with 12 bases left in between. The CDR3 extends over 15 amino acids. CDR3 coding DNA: TGTGCCAGCAGCTTAGGGGGGCGGGTGGAAGAGACCCAGTACTTC. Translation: CASSLGGRVEETQYF.

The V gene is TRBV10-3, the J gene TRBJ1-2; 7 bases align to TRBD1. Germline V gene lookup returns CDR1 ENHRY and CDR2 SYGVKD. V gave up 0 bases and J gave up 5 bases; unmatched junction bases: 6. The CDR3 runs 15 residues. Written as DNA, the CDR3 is TGTGCCATCAGTGAGTCAGGACAGGAACGTTATGGCTACACCTTC. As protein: CAISESGQERYGYTF.

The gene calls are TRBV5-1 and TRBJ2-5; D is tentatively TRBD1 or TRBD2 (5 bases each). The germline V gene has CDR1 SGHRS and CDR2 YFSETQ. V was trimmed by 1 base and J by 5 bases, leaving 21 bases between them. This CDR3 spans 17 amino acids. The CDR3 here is CASSLRAGSSNSETQYF. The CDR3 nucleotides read TGCGCCAGCAGCTTGAGGGCAGGGAGTTCTAACTCGGAGACCCAGTACTTC.

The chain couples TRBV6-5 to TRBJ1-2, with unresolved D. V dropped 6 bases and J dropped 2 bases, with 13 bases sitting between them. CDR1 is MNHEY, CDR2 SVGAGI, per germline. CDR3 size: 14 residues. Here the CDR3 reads CASSSHQRNYGYTF. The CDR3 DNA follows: TGTGCCAGCAGCTCACATCAGAGGAACTATGGCTACACCTTC.

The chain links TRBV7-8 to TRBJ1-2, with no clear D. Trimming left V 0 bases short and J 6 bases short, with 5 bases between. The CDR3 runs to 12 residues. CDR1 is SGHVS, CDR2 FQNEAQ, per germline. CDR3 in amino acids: CASSLAFDGYTF. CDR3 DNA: TGTGCCAGCAGCTTAGCGTTCGATGGCTACACCTTC.

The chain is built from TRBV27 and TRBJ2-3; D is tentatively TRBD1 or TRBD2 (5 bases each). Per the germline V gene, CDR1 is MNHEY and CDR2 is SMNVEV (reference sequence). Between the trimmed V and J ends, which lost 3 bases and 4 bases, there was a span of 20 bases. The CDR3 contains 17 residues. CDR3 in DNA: TGTGCCAGCAGTTTTTCAGGGAGTCCAAGGTTCGCAGATACGCAGTATTTT. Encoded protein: CASSFSGSPRFADTQYF.

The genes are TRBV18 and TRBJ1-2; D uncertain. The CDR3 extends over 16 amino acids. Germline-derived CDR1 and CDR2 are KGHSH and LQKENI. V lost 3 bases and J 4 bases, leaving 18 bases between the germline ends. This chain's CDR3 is CASSPSGSTSTYGYTF. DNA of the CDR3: TGTGCCAGCTCACCGTCGGGCAGTACCTCGACCTATGGCTACACCTTC.